The source of this TCR beta chain is a study of T cell repertoires in ileal Crohn's disease. Study in general: Each sample's TCRB immunosequencing used 450 to 550 nanograms of biopsy DNA.

Libraries were prepared by immunoSEQ multiplex PCR; TCRdb keeps only in-frame clonotypes and omits some of them. Of roughly 3,000 clones listed, 75% to 85% are singletons. Specified time point: proximal margin of the surgical specimen (macroscopically non-inflamed). Germline lookup yields CDR1 SGHTA and CDR2 FQGTGA. This CDR3 has 15 residues. V shed 4 bases and J 1 base; nucleotides not matched to a gene: 6. General observations from the study: Every patient over 26.8% clonality showed endoscopic recurrence. Clonal expansions were more frequent in active smokers than non-smokers at surgery.

This clone was seen a single time. What it binds is unknown. The sequence derives from an adult with Crohn's disease. Sequencing used ileal tissue. V and J are TRBV7-3 and TRBJ2-7; TRBD1 aligns across 8 bases. Here the CDR3 DNA reads TGTGCCAGCAGCTCAGGGACAGGAAGGTCCTACGAGCAGTACTTC. Its translation is CASSSGTGRSYEQYF.